Presented here are 11 T cell receptor beta chains from one specimen sequenced in a study of T cells in Graves' hyperthyroidism and ophthalmopathy. Amplified TCR beta CDR3 regions came from RNA transcripts. RT-PCR in the first round (using the HTBI primer set) targeted the TCR CDR3. TCRdb called the multiplex PCR reads again in MiXCR, with one record for every CDR3 protein. The profile shows a few hundred thousand distinct CDR3 sequences, about 18% of them singletons. Input material: blood. These TCRs come from a woman between 55 and 75 years old with Graves' ophthalmopathy.

This clonotype was counted ten times or more. The chain is built from TRBV2 and TRBJ2-7; TRBD2 might be the D (5 bases). CDR3 size: 13 residues. Germline values: CDR1 SNHLY, CDR2 FYNNEI. The germline V and J ends were trimmed by 8 bases and 2 bases, with 13 bases remaining between them. The CDR3 nucleotides are TGTGCCAGCGAGTCTGTCGGGACCTACGAGCAGTACTTC. This codes for CASESVGTYEQYF. Complete variable domain (other parts from reference TRBV2 and TRBJ2-7): EPEVTQTPSHQVTQMGQEVILRCVPISNHLYFYWYRQILGQKVEFLVSFYNNEISEKSEIFDDQFSVERPDGSNFTLKIRSTKLEDSAMYFCASESVGTYEQYFGPGTRLTVT.

This chain joins TRBV20-1 and TRBJ2-5; D remains unclear. The CDR3 covers 13 residues. Germline CDR1 reads DFQATT; CDR2 reads SNEGSKA (reference sequence). Between the trimmed V and J ends, which lost 3 bases and 1 base, there was a span of 9 bases. The CDR3 DNA is TGCAGTGCTAGTAGACAAATCCAAGAGACCCAGTACTTC. Translating it yields CSASRQIQETQYF.

This clonotype has just a few counts. The chain employs TRBV7-9 and TRBJ2-5, with 7 positions matching TRBD2. Trimming at V came to 5 bases and at J to 0 bases, leaving 15 bases not matched to a gene. Germline V lookup: CDR1 SEHNR, CDR2 FQNEAQ (reference sequence). The CDR3 loop spans 18 amino acids. The CDR3 nucleotides read TGTGCCAGCAGCCCTCATCTCCCTAGCGGACTATACCAAGAGACCCAGTACTTC. It codes for CASSPHLPSGLYQETQYF.

This rearrangement joins TRBV20-1 to TRBJ2-1; the D gene is possibly TRBD2 (7 bases). Per germline, CDR1 DFQATT and CDR2 SNEGSKA (reference sequence). This CDR3 region has 18 residues. Trimming left V 0 bases short and J 5 bases short, with 23 bases between. CDR3 DNA sequence: TGCAGTGCTAGAGATGGGGGCCGGGGGGCAATCGACGACAATGAGCAGTTCTTC. It translates to CSARDGGRGAIDDNEQFF.

This clonotype was found many times. The CDR3: CASRGDGVGYTF. The DNA for the CDR3 is TGTGCCAGCAGGGGTGACGGGGTTGGCTACACCTTC. V gene TRBV2 combines with J gene TRBJ1-2; D gene uncertain. CDR3 length: 12 residues. Germline V gives CDR1 SNHLY, CDR2 FYNNEI. Trimming took 6 bases from V and 7 from J, leaving 12 bases between them.

This clonotype was seen many times. This chain connects TRBV7-3 to TRBJ2-5; D is uncertain. V lost 4 bases and J 5 bases, leaving 11 bases between the germline ends. The CDR3 contains 13 residues. Germline CDR1 SGHTA, CDR2 FQGTGA. The CDR3 region is CASSSYPRETQYF. Here the CDR3 DNA reads TGTGCCAGCAGCTCATACCCAAGGGAGACCCAGTACTTC. Drawing the rest from reference TRBV7-3 and TRBJ2-5, the complete variable domain is GAGVSQTPSNKVTEKGKYVELRCDPISGHTALYWYRQSLGQGPEFLIYFQGTGAADDSGLPNDRFFAVRPEGSVSTLKIQRTERGDSAVYLCASSSYPRETQYFGPGTRLLVL.

This chain uses TRBV25-1 with TRBJ2-5; D may correspond to TRBD1 or TRBD2 (7 bases each). Trimming left V 1 base short and J 2 bases short, with 17 bases between. The germline V gene has CDR1 MGHDK and CDR2 SYGVNS. The CDR3 loop spans 17 amino acids. The CDR3 DNA follows: TGTGCCAGCAGTGAATTTGCAGGGGGGGGATCTCAAGAGACCCAGTACTTC. This gives the protein CASSEFAGGGSQETQYF.

This clonotype was detected only a few times. The rearrangement joins TRBV11-2 to TRBJ1-5, with D maybe TRBD1 (5 bases). The CDR3 contains 14 residues. The germline CDR1 and CDR2 sequences are SGHAT and FQNNGV. Trimming removed 2 bases at V and 3 bases at J, with 8 bases between. The CDR3 bases are TGTGCCAGCAGCTTACAGGGATTCAATCAGCCCCAGCATTTT. Protein: CASSLQGFNQPQHF.

This clonotype was observed at least ten times. This sequence joins TRBV3-1 and TRBJ1-1; 7 bases line up with TRBD1. CDR3 size: 15 residues. Trimming removed 3 bases from V and 5 bases from J; junction bases left unmatched: 9. The germline CDR1 and CDR2 sequences are LGHDT and YNNKEL (reference sequence). CDR3 sequence (DNA): TGTGCCAGCAGCCACAGACAGGGATTGGGGACTGAAGCTTTCTTT. Translating gives CASSHRQGLGTEAFF.

This clonotype occurred many times. J is TRBJ2-3 and V is TRBV6-1, with D maybe TRBD2 (5 bases). Germline-derived CDR1 and CDR2 are MNHNS and SASEGT. V was cut by 8 bases and J by 2 bases, with 14 bases left in between. The CDR3 is 14 amino acids. Written as DNA, the CDR3 is TGTGCCAGCGTCCCGGAGAGGGCCACAGATACGCAGTATTTT. This translates into CASVPERATDTQYF.

The chain employs TRBV15 and TRBJ2-3, with D unresolved. V lost 3 bases to trimming and J lost 5 bases, with 6 bases between them. Per the germline V gene, CDR1 is LNHNV and CDR2 is YYDKDF (reference sequence). The CDR3 totals 12 residues. The CDR3: CATSSWGDTQYF. For the CDR3, the DNA is TGTGCCACCAGCAGCTGGGGAGATACGCAGTATTTT.